This passage covers 13 T cell receptor beta chains from one sample sequenced in a study of cytomegalovirus exposure and HLA in healthy donors. In the PCR, 60 Vbeta and 13 Jbeta primers were used. Method: immunoSEQ multiplex PCR; TCRdb's copy keeps in-frame clones and lacks some. Here the sample spans over 150,000 clones, around nine tenths being singletons. Specimen: PBMCs. The origin of the receptors is a woman in her 30s in good health and CMV-seronegative.

The chain couples TRBV5-5 to TRBJ2-3; TRBD1 matches 10 bases. The germline CDR1 and CDR2 sequences are SGHKS and YYEKEE (reference sequence). The ends lost 5 bases at V and 3 bases at J; junction bases unmatched: 9. There are 16 residues in the CDR3. CDR3 loop: CASRGGLGQGTDTQYF. The CDR3, as DNA: TGTGCCAGCAGGGGAGGTCTGGGACAGGGGACAGATACGCAGTATTTT.

The chain recombines TRBV4-1 with TRBJ2-7; 11 positions match TRBD1. The CDR3 is 14 amino acids. Per the germline V gene, CDR1 is MGHRA and CDR2 is YSYEKL. V was clipped by 1 base and J by 9 bases; unmatched bases: 5. CDR3 nucleotide sequence: TGCGCCAGCAGCCAAGTGGGACAGGGGGTAGTGCAGTACTTC. It is translated as CASSQVGQGVVQYF.

This chain uses TRBV13 with TRBJ2-7, with TRBD1 matching over 8 bases. CDR1 and CDR2 from the germline V gene are PRHDT and FYEKMQ (reference sequence). The CDR3 is made up of 18 amino acids. The ends lost 5 bases at V and 3 bases at J; junction bases unmatched: 18. The CDR3 loop reads CASSPPGQVGMSGYEQYF. The CDR3 DNA reads TGTGCCAGCAGCCCCCCGGGACAGGTCGGCATGTCAGGCTACGAGCAGTACTTC.

The gene calls are TRBV4-1 and TRBJ2-7; 9 bases line up with TRBD1. The length of the CDR3 is 15 residues. Trimming cost V 2 bases and J 0 bases; bases outside gene matches: 2. Per germline, CDR1 MGHRA and CDR2 YSYEKL. CDR3 coding DNA: TGCGCCAGCAGCCAACCGGGACAGGGCTCCTACGAGCAGTACTTC. This encodes CASSQPGQGSYEQYF.

The chain combines TRBV2 with TRBJ2-7, with D maybe TRBD1 (6 bases). Germline CDR1 is SNHLY and CDR2 is FYNNEI. CDR3 length equals 14 residues. V dropped 3 bases and J dropped 4 bases, with 13 bases sitting between them. CDR3 in DNA: TGTGCCAGCAGTGAGGCAGGGGATGAGTACGAGCAGTACTTC. Translated: CASSEAGDEYEQYF. The full variable domain, rest sourced from reference TRBV2 and TRBJ2-7, is EPEVTQTPSHQVTQMGQEVILRCVPISNHLYFYWYRQILGQKVEFLVSFYNNEISEKSEIFDDQFSVERPDGSNFTLKIRSTKLEDSAMYFCASSEAGDEYEQYFGPGTRLTVT.

The chain is built from TRBV7-6 and TRBJ1-1, with 7 bases that match TRBD1. The CDR3 is 15 residues long. V dropped 1 base and J dropped 0; count of bases not matched to a gene: 2. Germline-derived CDR1 and CDR2 are SGHVS and FNYEAQ. The CDR3 DNA sequence: TGTGCCAGCAGCTTAGACAGGGGCCTGAACACTGAAGCTTTCTTT. Protein: CASSLDRGLNTEAFF.

J is TRBJ2-1 and V is TRBV30; 7 nucleotides agree with TRBD2. Trimming cost V 4 bases and J 9 bases; bases outside gene matches: 12. The length of the CDR3 is 14 residues. The germline CDR1 and CDR2 sequences are GTSNPN and SVGIG (reference sequence). The chain's CDR3 is CAWTVGGGAGEQFF. CDR3 bases: TGTGCCTGGACCGTGGGGGGAGGGGCCGGTGAGCAGTTCTTC.

This clone was detected only once. The J gene is TRBJ2-3, the V gene TRBV29-1; 8 bases line up with TRBD2. This CDR3 comprises 14 residues. The trim removed 6 bases at V and 0 bases at J, leaving 5 bases unmatched. CDR1 SQVTM and CDR2 ANQGSEA come from the germline V gene. CDR3 residues: CSVPRLASTDTQYF. The CDR3, as DNA: TGCAGCGTCCCTAGACTAGCGAGCACAGATACGCAGTATTTT.

V gene TRBV7-9 combines with J gene TRBJ2-5; possible D gene TRBD1, 6 bases. The DNA matches TRBJ2-7 better at its end, which makes the J call doubtful. Germline values: CDR1 SEHNR, CDR2 FQNEAQ (reference sequence). The CDR3 extends over 16 amino acids. CDR3 bases: TGTGCCAGCAGCTCCATCGTAGGACAGCGGTCCTACGAGCAGTACTTC. Translation: CASSSIVGQRSYEQYF.

The genes are TRBV30 and TRBJ2-2, with a possible D match to TRBD2 (7 bases). Germline loops: CDR1 GTSNPN, CDR2 SVGIG (reference sequence). This CDR3 is built from 14 residues. V gave up 0 bases and J gave up 7 bases, with 12 bases separating them. Here the CDR3 reads CAWSVRGAGGELFF. In DNA, the CDR3 is TGTGCCTGGAGTGTACGGGGGGCGGGCGGGGAGCTGTTTTTT.

The chain uses TRBV7-8 and TRBJ2-1; possible D gene TRBD2, 6 bases. Between the trimmed V and J ends, which lost 4 bases and 4 bases, there was a span of 14 bases. The CDR3 extends over 15 amino acids. Germline CDR1 and CDR2: SGHVS and FQNEAQ. As DNA, the CDR3 is TGTGCCAGCAGCTCCCCGGGACTGCAGTACAATGAGCAGTTCTTC. The encoded protein is CASSSPGLQYNEQFF.

The CDR3 bases are TGTGCCAGCAGCCAATCTTCCAAGAGAAGTATGGCTTTCTTT. It translates to CASSQSSKRSMAFF. This chain uses TRBV14 with TRBJ1-1; D not resolved. V lost 2 bases to trimming and J lost 11 bases, with 18 bases between them. From germline, CDR1 is SGHDN and CDR2 FVKESK. The length of the CDR3 is 14 residues.

This chain links TRBV7-9 with TRBJ2-3; D is possibly TRBD2 (6 bases). Trimming cost V 1 base and J 4 bases, with 9 bases left between them. This CDR3 contains 14 residues. The germline CDR1 and CDR2 sequences are SEHNR and FQNEAQ (reference sequence). CDR3 sequence reads: CASSLGRDADTQYF. The CDR3 coding sequence is TGTGCCAGCAGCTTAGGGCGGGATGCAGATACGCAGTATTTT.